This note documents a single T cell receptor beta chain sequence. The method was immunoSEQ multiplex PCR; TCRdb's version includes in-frame clones alone and lacks a portion of them. Of tens of thousands of clones in the sample, over 70% are singletons; the top ten hold roughly 8%. CDR3 length: 14 residues. Between the trimmed V and J ends, which lost 10 bases and 0 bases, there was a span of 12 bases. Germline-derived CDR1 and CDR2 are MDHEN and SYDVKM. These data belong to a study of blood T cell repertoires in COVID-19. Overall study: COVID-19 samples, acute and convalescent, were from the United States, Italy and Spain.

The gene calls are TRBV28 and TRBJ2-2; a possible D gene is TRBD2 (5 bases). Source material: peripheral blood. The receptor was isolated from a woman aged 70-85 years with active or convalescent COVID-19. The CDR3 reads CAIPDSTNTGELFF. CDR3 coding DNA: TGTGCCATTCCGGACTCGACGAACACCGGGGAGCTGTTTTTT.